These 14 T cell receptor beta chains originate from one sample sequenced in a study of T cells in Graves' hyperthyroidism and ophthalmopathy. Amplified regions were TCR beta CDR3 sequences from RNA transcripts. First-round RT-PCR with HTBI primers amplified the TCR CDR3 region. Via MiXCR, TCRdb re-called the multiplex PCR reads, giving one row per CDR3 protein. Of almost 600,000 distinct CDR3 sequences listed, roughly 13% are singletons. Sequencing was carried out using blood. These receptors all come from a woman under 40 with Graves' hyperthyroidism that later progressed to Graves' ophthalmopathy.

This clonotype was found a few times. The rearrangement links TRBV5-1 to TRBJ2-7, with D perhaps given as TRBD1 or TRBD2 (5 bases each). The CDR3 spans 15 residues. CDR1 is SGHRS, CDR2 YFSETQ, per germline. The V end was cut by 0 bases, the J end by 3 bases, with 13 bases between. This chain's CDR3 is CASSLGYTGHYEQYF. CDR3 nucleotides: TGCGCCAGCAGCTTGGGGTATACGGGGCACTACGAGCAGTACTTC.

At least ten counts were recorded for this clonotype. The V and J genes are TRBV7-2 and TRBJ2-1; the match to TRBD2 covers 8 bases. Trimming removed 6 bases from V and 0 bases from J; junction bases left unmatched: 7. The CDR3 loop spans 16 amino acids. Germline values: CDR1 SGHTA, CDR2 FQGNSA. The CDR3 loop is CASRASGPSSYNEQFF. The CDR3 DNA follows: TGTGCCAGCAGAGCTAGCGGGCCGAGCTCCTACAATGAGCAGTTCTTC.

The chain combines TRBV30 with TRBJ2-2, with D perhaps assigned TRBD1 or TRBD2 (5 bases each). The ends were cut back, 5 bases at V and 3 bases at J, with 16 bases in the middle. Germline V CDR1 and CDR2: GTSNPN, SVGIG (reference sequence). The CDR3 contains 15 residues. CDR3 in DNA: TGTGCCTGGGTATTCGGGGCTATTCACACCGGGGAGCTGTTTTTT. Encoded protein: CAWVFGAIHTGELFF.

This clonotype showed up many times. The rearrangement uses TRBV28 and TRBJ2-7; 7 bases map to TRBD1. J lost 1 base, V lost 6 bases, and 3 bases had no gene match. Germline V CDR1 and CDR2: MDHEN, SYDVKM. The CDR3 runs to 13 residues. The CDR3: CASRPGQSYEQYF. The CDR3, as DNA: TGTGCCAGCAGACCGGGACAGTCCTACGAGCAGTACTTC. The full variable domain, rest sourced from reference TRBV28 and TRBJ2-7, is DVKVTQSSRYLVKRTGEKVFLECVQDMDHENMFWYRQDPGLGLRLIYFSYDVKMKEKGDIPEGYSVSREKKERFSLILESASTNQTSMYLCASRPGQSYEQYFGPGTRLTVT.

This clonotype was recorded many times. J is TRBJ2-1 and V is TRBV2; D gene uncertain. The CDR3 extends over 15 amino acids. The germline V gene encodes CDR1 SNHLY and CDR2 FYNNEI. Trimming shortened V by 7 bases and J by 0 bases, and 13 bases separated the two germline ends. CDR3 region: CASKGLAGSYNEQFF. CDR3 nucleotide sequence: TGTGCCAGCAAAGGATTAGCCGGCTCCTACAATGAGCAGTTCTTC.

In this sample, this clonotype turned up once. At one of its ends the junction is not consistent with the germline gene, which may arise from a read error. The gene calls are TRBV27 and TRBJ2-4; 8 bases map to TRBD1. The CDR3 spans 13 residues. The germline CDR1 and CDR2 sequences are MNHEY and SMNVEV (reference sequence). The CDR3 nucleotides read TGTGCCACCGGGGTGGACAGGGCAAACATTCATTACTTC. This sequence encodes CATGVDRANIHYF.

The chain is built from TRBV7-9 and TRBJ2-3, with TRBD2 matching over 7 bases. Germline V gene data show CDR1 as SEHNR and CDR2 as FQNEAQ (reference sequence). The CDR3 extends over 17 amino acids. After removal of 4 bases from V and 2 bases from J, the junction contained 12 bases not matched to a gene. This CDR3 is CASSSPHVLAATDTQYF. For the CDR3, the DNA is TGTGCCAGCAGCTCCCCGCACGTCCTAGCGGCCACAGATACGCAGTATTTT.

This clonotype was counted at least ten times. The chain carries TRBV14 and TRBJ2-1, with 8 bases aligning to TRBD2. CDR1 is SGHDN, CDR2 FVKESK, per germline. The CDR3 covers 16 residues. V was pared by 0 bases and J by 5 bases, with 6 bases of the junction left unmatched. This chain's CDR3 is CASSQENSGINNEQFF. The CDR3 nucleotides read TGTGCCAGCAGCCAAGAGAATAGCGGGATTAACAATGAGCAGTTCTTC.

The sample holds many counts of this clonotype. The chain has TRBV12-3 or TRBV12-4 and TRBJ2-7; possible D gene TRBD2, 6 bases. The CDR3 is 13 amino acids. Trimming removed 4 bases from V and 3 bases from J, with 10 bases in between. DNA for the CDR3: TGTGCCAGCAGTTGGGACTCCAACTACGAGCAGTACTTC. It specifies CASSWDSNYEQYF.

This clonotype has at least ten counts. Here the CDR3 DNA reads TGTGCCAGCATACGGGGACAGAAATCCTATGGCTACACCTTC. Encoded protein: CASIRGQKSYGYTF. The genes are TRBV28 and TRBJ1-2; 7 bases align to TRBD1. Germline V gene sequence: CDR1 MDHEN, CDR2 SYDVKM. V was clipped by 7 bases and J by 4 bases; unmatched bases: 9. The CDR3 runs to 14 residues.

This clonotype was observed a handful of times. V is TRBV4-1 and J is TRBJ2-3, with D possibly matching TRBD1 (6 bases). Germline-derived CDR1 and CDR2 are MGHRA and YSYEKL. The CDR3 sequence is 20 residues long. Trimming took off 0 bases at V and 3 bases at J, with 25 bases between the two ends. The CDR3 here is CASSQEGTRALGGFTDTQYF. In nucleotides, the CDR3 is TGCGCCAGCAGCCAAGAGGGAACAAGAGCTCTAGGGGGATTTACAGATACGCAGTATTTT.

This clonotype was counted many times. The gene calls are TRBV28 and TRBJ1-2; D may be TRBD1 (6 bases). Deletions cut 8 bases from V and 7 bases from J, with 20 bases between. The germline CDR1 and CDR2 sequences are MDHEN and SYDVKM. The CDR3 totals 14 residues. The CDR3 DNA reads TGTGCCAGCGGTTCGGGGGGGGCGCAGGGTGGCTACACCTTC. Translating gives CASGSGGAQGGYTF.

There are a few counts of this clonotype. The chain couples TRBV20-1 to TRBJ1-2, with TRBD1 identical over 7 bases. Trimming at V came to 0 bases and at J to 4 bases, leaving 11 bases not matched to a gene. Looked up from germline, CDR1 is DFQATT and CDR2 is SNEGSKA (reference sequence). The length of the CDR3 is 16 residues. The CDR3 spells CSARDRGDSDTYGYTF. The CDR3, as DNA: TGCAGTGCTAGAGATCGGGGGGACAGCGATACCTATGGCTACACCTTC.

The V call is TRBV5-6, the J call TRBJ2-5, with TRBD1 identical over 10 bases. V shed 4 bases and J 4 bases; nucleotides not matched to a gene: 13. Germline V gene data show CDR1 as SGHDT and CDR2 as YYEEEE. CDR3 size: 17 residues. DNA for the CDR3: TGTGCCAGCAGCCCGGGACAGGGGTTGATATTTGGAGAGACCCAGTACTTC. Residues: CASSPGQGLIFGETQYF.